Shown below are 12 T cell receptor beta chains from a single sample sequenced in a study of shared clonotypes between healthy human individuals. The protocol was immunoSEQ multiplex PCR, while the TCRdb copy is restricted to in-frame clones and leaves out a portion. Of more than 1,200,000 clones detected, just under 99% appear once; the ten largest clones hold around 0.38%. The sequenced material came from naive CD4+ T cells sorted from blood. Subset indicated: CD45RA+ positively selected. All receptors derive from a man younger than 45 in good health.

The chain's CDR3 is CASSPGQSWANEKLFF. CDR3 DNA: TGTGCCAGCAGCCCTGGACAGTCGTGGGCTAATGAAAAACTGTTTTTT. The chain is built from TRBV14 and TRBJ1-4; D is possibly TRBD1 (6 bases). From germline, CDR1 is SGHDN and CDR2 FVKESK. The V end lost 4 bases, the J end lost 3 bases, and 15 bases lay between the germline ends. The CDR3 covers 16 residues.

The chain joins TRBV5-4 to TRBJ2-5; TRBD2 aligns across 9 bases. CDR1 SGHNT and CDR2 YYREEE come from the germline V gene (reference sequence). The CDR3 spans 16 residues. The junction had 5 bases not matched to a gene; V was cut back by 0 bases and J by 2 bases. CDR3 nucleotides: TGTGCCAGCAGCTTGGGCGGGAGGGCGGAGCAAGAGACCCAGTACTTC. Translation: CASSLGGRAEQETQYF.

This chain joins TRBV5-3 and TRBJ1-5; D is unresolved. TRBV5-3 is assigned to the ORF class and has an uncertain function. The CDR3 length is 16 residues. The V end lost 0 bases, the J end lost 0 bases, and 10 bases lay between the germline ends. CDR3 sequence (DNA): TGTGCCAGAAGCTTGGGTACATGGGATAGCAATCAGCCCCAGCATTTT. Its protein product is CARSLGTWDSNQPQHF.

The chain is built from TRBV5-1 and TRBJ1-1; D remains unclear. V was clipped by 3 bases and J by 1 base, with 7 bases between them. There are 13 residues in the CDR3. From germline, CDR1 is SGHRS and CDR2 YFSETQ. The CDR3 sequence: CASSSITNTEAFF. Written as DNA, the CDR3 is TGCGCCAGCAGCTCGATTACGAACACTGAAGCTTTCTTT.

This chain links TRBV30 with TRBJ1-4; tentatively, D is TRBD1 (6 bases). Trimming took off 5 bases at V and 4 bases at J, with 14 bases between the two ends. The CDR3 is made up of 14 amino acids. Germline V CDR1 and CDR2: GTSNPN, SVGIG (reference sequence). The chain's CDR3 is CAWRPGHNNEKLFF. The CDR3 DNA is TGTGCCTGGCGGCCGGGACACAATAATGAAAAACTGTTTTTT.

V gene TRBV9 combines with J gene TRBJ2-7; 7 bases agree with TRBD2. Trimming cost V 1 base and J 3 bases; bases outside gene matches: 4. The CDR3 covers 14 residues. Germline loops: CDR1 SGDLS, CDR2 YYNGEE. Here the CDR3 reads CASSVMGGSYEQYF. For the CDR3, the DNA is TGTGCCAGCAGCGTAATGGGCGGGAGCTACGAGCAGTACTTC.

This chain links TRBV9 with TRBJ2-3; D call uncertain. Germline V gives CDR1 SGDLS, CDR2 YYNGEE. There are 16 residues in the CDR3. V lost 0 bases and J 0 bases, leaving 11 bases between the germline ends. CDR3 sequence: CASSVDHVASTDTQYF. The CDR3 region has the DNA TGTGCCAGCAGCGTAGACCACGTAGCTAGCACAGATACGCAGTATTTT.

The chain links TRBV7-2 to TRBJ1-1; D not resolved. This CDR3 region has 13 residues. In germline, CDR1 is SGHTA, CDR2 FQGNSA. V lost 3 bases, J lost 5 bases, and 10 bases lay in between. CDR3 in DNA: TGTGCCAGCAGCTTCAAAGGCAGGACTGAAGCTTTCTTT. Translating it yields CASSFKGRTEAFF.

About this clone: Other DNA sequences within the sample encode an identical CDR3. This chain uses TRBV9 with TRBJ1-1; no firm D call. Per the germline V gene, CDR1 is SGDLS and CDR2 is YYNGEE. The CDR3 loop spans 14 amino acids. Trimming took 0 bases from V and 2 from J, leaving 8 bases between them. CDR3 nucleotide sequence: TGTGCCAGCAGCGTAGCTACCGGAAACACTGAAGCTTTCTTT. Translating it yields CASSVATGNTEAFF.

This chain connects TRBV19 to TRBJ1-2; 8 positions agree with TRBD1. V gave up 4 bases and J gave up 3 bases; unmatched junction bases: 4. The CDR3 is 14 amino acids. Germline V CDR1 and CDR2: LNHDA, SQIVND (reference sequence). In DNA form, the CDR3 reads TGTGCCAGTAGTAGTGGACAGGGACACTATGGCTACACCTTC. Amino acids: CASSSGQGHYGYTF. The entire variable domain, with the rest obtained from reference TRBV19 and TRBJ1-2, is as follows: DGGITQSPKYLFRKEGQNVTLSCEQNLNHDAMYWYRQDPGQGLRLIYYSQIVNDFQKGDIAEGYSVSREKKESFPLTVTSAQKNPTAFYLCASSSGQGHYGYTFGSGTRLTVV.

The V gene is TRBV5-6, the J gene TRBJ1-2; no clear D gene. The CDR3 sequence is 15 residues long. V was shortened by 1 base and J by 0 bases, with 10 bases between the two germline ends. Per the germline V gene, CDR1 is SGHDT and CDR2 is YYEEEE. Written as DNA, the CDR3 is TGTGCCAGCAGCTTGCTCGCTGAATCTAACTATGGCTACACCTTC. This codes for CASSLLAESNYGYTF.

The chain couples TRBV5-1 to TRBJ2-3, with TRBD2 matching over 12 bases. Germline V gene data show CDR1 as SGHRS and CDR2 as YFSETQ. The length of the CDR3 is 16 residues. After removal of 0 bases from V and 4 bases from J, the junction contained 3 bases not matched to a gene. Here the CDR3 DNA reads TGCGCCAGCAGCTTGGCGACTAGCGGGAGCCCAGATACGCAGTATTTT. Translation gives CASSLATSGSPDTQYF. The entire variable domain, with the rest obtained from reference TRBV5-1 and TRBJ2-3, is as follows: KAGVTQTPRYLIKTRGQQVTLSCSPISGHRSVSWYQQTPGQGLQFLFEYFSETQRNKGNFPGRFSGRQFSNSRSEMNVSTLELGDSALYLCASSLATSGSPDTQYFGPGTRLTVL.